These 17 T cell receptor beta chains were all obtained from the same sample, sequenced in a study of shared T cell receptors in the human thymus. Assay used: immunoSEQ multiplex PCR; TCRdb lists only in-frame clones, some missing. The table records about 730,000 clones, roughly 88% of them present only once. These data also featured in a second study, about human thymus T cells.

The specimen was thymocytes. The receptor set was obtained from a girl under three years old with a congenital heart defect.

J is TRBJ1-3 and V is TRBV2, with D uncertain. Germline CDR1 and CDR2: SNHLY and FYNNEI. Deletions cut 5 bases from V and 1 base from J, with 9 bases between. This CDR3 comprises 14 residues. The chain's CDR3 is CASSPTNSGNTIYF. The DNA for the CDR3 is TGTGCCAGCAGTCCCACAAATTCTGGAAACACCATATATTTT.

The J gene is TRBJ2-5, the V gene TRBV2, with D possibly matching TRBD2 (6 bases). Trimming removed 5 bases at V and 7 bases at J, with 20 bases between. This CDR3 has 15 amino acids. The germline gives CDR1 SNHLY, CDR2 FYNNEI. This CDR3 is CASSPPRGTLRTQYF. The CDR3 region has the DNA TGTGCCAGCAGTCCCCCTCGCGGGACCCTTCGGACCCAGTACTTC.

The chain employs TRBV4-1 and TRBJ1-5; TRBD1 is a possible D gene (6 bases). Germline-derived CDR1 and CDR2 are MGHRA and YSYEKL. CDR3 size: 16 residues. The V end lost 0 bases, the J end lost 6 bases, and 15 bases lay between the germline ends. CDR3 loop: CASSQDSREQGQPQHF. CDR3 DNA: TGCGCCAGCAGCCAAGATTCGAGGGAACAGGGTCAGCCCCAGCATTTT.

This clone came up once. This sequence joins TRBV25-1 and TRBJ1-5; 7 nucleotides agree with TRBD1. CDR1 and CDR2 from the germline V gene are MGHDK and SYGVNS. V dropped 4 bases and J dropped 5; count of bases not matched to a gene: 5. This CDR3 comprises 14 residues. Here the CDR3 reads CASSGQGDHQPQHF. CDR3 DNA sequence: TGTGCCAGCAGTGGACAGGGAGACCATCAGCCCCAGCATTTT.

The chain couples TRBV2 to TRBJ2-3; 12 bases line up with TRBD2. The CDR3 contains 16 residues. Germline lookup yields CDR1 SNHLY and CDR2 FYNNEI. Trimming cost V 4 bases and J 8 bases; bases outside gene matches: 10. CDR3 nucleotides: TGTGCCAGCAGTGGGCGACTAGCGGGGGAAACCGGTACGCAGTATTTT. Its translation is CASSGRLAGETGTQYF.

This chain uses TRBV7-9 with TRBJ1-3, with D perhaps matching TRBD1 (5 bases). The germline gives CDR1 SEHNR, CDR2 FQNEAQ (reference sequence). V shed 6 bases and J shed 1 base, with 13 bases lying between them. This CDR3 has 15 amino acids. The CDR3 DNA is TGTGCCAGCAGTCTCGGGGGGGGTTCTGGAAACACCATATATTTT. It translates to CASSLGGGSGNTIYF. The entire variable domain, with the rest obtained from reference TRBV7-9 and TRBJ1-3, is as follows: DTGVSQNPRHKITKRGQNVTFRCDPISEHNRLYWYRQTLGQGPEFLTYFQNEAQLEKSRLLSDRFSAERPKGSFSTLEIQRTEQGDSAMYLCASSLGGGSGNTIYFGEGSWLTVV.

This sequence joins TRBV2 and TRBJ1-1, with D possibly matching TRBD1 (6 bases). This CDR3 region has 16 residues. The germline gives CDR1 SNHLY, CDR2 FYNNEI. With 7 bases removed from V and 0 bases from J, the gap between germline ends came to 18 bases. In DNA, the CDR3 is TGTGCCAGCAACCAAAATCCGACAGGTATGAACACTGAAGCTTTCTTT. It is translated as CASNQNPTGMNTEAFF.

A few counts support this clone. The V call is TRBV7-8, the J call TRBJ1-5; D is unclear. CDR1 is SGHVS, CDR2 FQNEAQ, per germline. V lost 5 bases and J 8 bases, leaving 16 bases between the germline ends. The length of the CDR3 is 14 residues. CDR3 sequence reads: CASSPRGKGKPQHF. DNA for the CDR3: TGTGCCAGCAGCCCCCGAGGGAAAGGCAAGCCCCAGCATTTT.

CDR3 sequence reads: CASSLDRTGGKGTEAFF. The DNA of the CDR3 is TGTGCCAGCAGCTTAGATCGAACAGGGGGCAAGGGGACTGAAGCTTTCTTT. The chain combines TRBV11-2 with TRBJ1-1, with 9 bases aligning to TRBD1. This CDR3 is built from 17 residues. Germline CDR1 reads SGHAT; CDR2 reads FQNNGV. With V trimmed by 0 bases and J by 5 bases, 10 bases remained unmatched.

J is TRBJ2-3 and V is TRBV27; 10 nucleotides agree with TRBD1. V was pared by 7 bases and J by 3 bases, with 4 bases of the junction left unmatched. The length of the CDR3 is 14 residues. CDR1 and CDR2 from the germline V gene are MNHEY and SMNVEV (reference sequence). DNA for the CDR3: TGTGCCAGCACCAGGACAGGGGGGACAGATACGCAGTATTTT. It specifies CASTRTGGTDTQYF.

The chain uses TRBV4-2 and TRBJ2-7; a weak D match, TRBD1 (5 bases). This CDR3 is 16 amino acids long. The germline V and J ends were trimmed by 0 bases and 0 bases, with 12 bases remaining between them. The V gene's germline CDR1 is LGHNA and CDR2 YNFKEQ. CDR3 region: CASSQEVGQDSYEQYF. The CDR3 DNA reads TGTGCCAGCAGCCAAGAGGTGGGGCAAGACTCCTACGAGCAGTACTTC.

This chain links TRBV2 with TRBJ2-7, with 9 positions matching TRBD1. With V trimmed by 6 bases and J by 5 bases, 14 bases remained unmatched. The CDR3 length is 16 residues. The germline V gene encodes CDR1 SNHLY and CDR2 FYNNEI. The CDR3 DNA follows: TGTGCCAGCAGACCACTTCCGGGACAGGGCGTCCACGAGCAGTACTTC. This translates into CASRPLPGQGVHEQYF.

This chain uses TRBV10-3 with TRBJ2-5; weak D call: TRBD1 (5 bases). From germline, CDR1 is ENHRY and CDR2 SYGVKD. This CDR3 has 16 amino acids. V was pared by 2 bases and J by 5 bases, with 18 bases between. This chain's CDR3 is CAISESSGQGRETQYF. The CDR3 DNA reads as TGTGCCATCAGTGAGAGTAGTGGGCAGGGCAGGGAGACCCAGTACTTC.

The gene calls are TRBV7-2 and TRBJ1-5; 7 nucleotides agree with TRBD1. This CDR3 has 14 amino acids. V lost 7 bases to trimming and J lost 4 bases; unmatched junction nucleotides: 7. Germline V CDR1 and CDR2: SGHTA, FQGNSA. The CDR3 region is CASTTGTANQPQHF. The DNA for the CDR3 is TGTGCCAGCACCACCGGGACAGCAAATCAGCCCCAGCATTTT.

The chain is built from TRBV5-1 and TRBJ1-1; 8 bases line up with TRBD1. Germline CDR1 is SGHRS and CDR2 is YFSETQ. The CDR3 loop spans 16 amino acids. Trimming at V came to 0 bases and at J to 9 bases, leaving 13 bases not matched to a gene. The CDR3: CASSLVGAGGTGKAFF. The CDR3 DNA follows: TGCGCCAGCAGCTTGGTAGGGGCAGGGGGCACGGGGAAAGCTTTCTTT.

This rearrangement joins TRBV7-7 to TRBJ2-1; D may be TRBD1 (6 bases). Germline CDR1 reads SSHAT; CDR2 reads FNYEAQ (reference sequence). Trimming removed 5 bases from V and 3 bases from J, with 11 bases in between. The length of the CDR3 is 14 residues. The CDR3 sequence: CASSPGHFYNEQFF. Written as DNA, the CDR3 is TGTGCCAGCAGCCCGGGACATTTCTACAATGAGCAGTTCTTC.

The V and J genes are TRBV7-6 and TRBJ1-3; 7 nucleotides align to TRBD1. Trimming removed 4 bases from V and 7 bases from J; junction bases left unmatched: 1. The CDR3 is 12 residues long. Germline V gene data show CDR1 as SGHVS and CDR2 as FNYEAQ. CDR3 sequence (DNA): TGTGCCAGCAGCTCAGGGGGGAACACCATATATTTT. Amino acids: CASSSGGNTIYF.